What follows are 4 T cell receptor beta chains derived from one specimen sequenced in a study of identical twins. TCRdb processed the 5' RACE reads anew with MiXCR; each CDR3 protein has one entry. The table includes about 240,000 distinct CDR3 sequences, 8% to 11% detected once. The sequenced sample consisted of memory T cells sorted from blood. All receptors come from a man between 50 and 59 years old in good health.

The rearrangement joins TRBV29-1 to TRBJ2-1; possible D gene TRBD2, 5 bases. This CDR3 spans 12 amino acids. The germline CDR1 and CDR2 sequences are SQVTM and ANQGSEA. V was shortened by 2 bases and J by 8 bases, with 10 bases between the two germline ends. The CDR3 loop reads CSVETSYDEQFF. The CDR3 DNA reads TGCAGCGTTGAAACTAGTTACGATGAGCAGTTCTTC.

Many counts were recorded for this clonotype. V is TRBV4-1 and J is TRBJ1-6; no clear D. The CDR3 extends over 15 amino acids. Germline lookup yields CDR1 MGHRA and CDR2 YSYEKL. Trimming pared 1 base from V and 8 bases from J, leaving 12 bases between. In nucleotides, the CDR3 is TGCGCCAGCAGCCAAGGTCAGGCAGGCTATTCACCCCTCCACTTT. Its translation is CASSQGQAGYSPLHF.

This clonotype was detected only a few times. V usage is TRBV27 and J usage is TRBJ2-5, with D possibly matching TRBD2 (6 bases). This CDR3 spans 14 amino acids. The V end was cut by 2 bases, the J end by 1 base, with 8 bases between. CDR1 MNHEY and CDR2 SMNVEV come from the germline V gene (reference sequence). CDR3 in amino acids: CASSLLASQETQYF. The CDR3 DNA reads as TGTGCCAGCAGTTTACTAGCGAGCCAAGAGACCCAGTACTTC.

The V and J genes are TRBV3-1 and TRBJ2-7, with D possibly being TRBD1 or TRBD2 (6 bases each). The CDR3 loop spans 13 amino acids. CDR1 and CDR2 from the germline V gene are LGHDT and YNNKEL (reference sequence). Trimming left V 5 bases short and J 6 bases short, with 14 bases between. CDR3 sequence reads: CASSWGASREQYF. The CDR3 DNA reads as TGTGCCAGCAGCTGGGGGGCGTCTCGCGAGCAGTACTTC.